This T cell receptor beta chain was sequenced for a study of OX40 agonist ivuxolimab in advanced cancers. TCRdb's table, derived via immunoSEQ multiplex PCR, lists solely in-frame clones and lacks some. The sample lists 55,000 to 70,000 clones, about 87% occurring once. This CDR3 is built from 15 residues. Trimming cost V 4 bases and J 3 bases; bases outside gene matches: 6. Germline loops: CDR1 MNHEY, CDR2 SVGAGI. The chain has TRBV6-5 and TRBJ1-1; TRBD1 matches 9 bases. The input for sequencing was CD4+ or CD8+ T cells sorted from blood, taken in a trial of the OX40 agonist ivuxolimab. This TCR derives from an adult with an advanced solid tumor such as melanoma, head and neck, liver or kidney cancer. The CDR3 reads CASSSGTGYYTEAFF. DNA for the CDR3: TGTGCCAGCAGTTCCGGGACAGGGTACTACACTGAAGCTTTCTTT.